One sample yielded the 18 T cell receptor beta chains listed below, sequenced in a study of cytomegalovirus exposure and HLA in healthy donors. Primers included in the PCR were 60 Vbeta and 13 Jbeta primers. Sequenced by immunoSEQ multiplex PCR; TCRdb stores in-frame clones only, minus some. The sample has about 250,000 clones; 85% are singletons. The material sequenced was PBMCs. The source is a girl aged 2-10 years in good health and CMV-seronegative.

The CDR3 spells CASSPGTRVNEQFF. CDR3 bases: TGTGCCAGTAGTCCCGGGACTAGGGTCAATGAGCAGTTCTTC. The chain is built from TRBV19 and TRBJ2-1; 8 positions agree with TRBD2. The CDR3 is 14 amino acids. V lost 5 bases and J lost 6; bases outside the gene matches: 6. Germline loops: CDR1 LNHDA, CDR2 SQIVND (reference sequence).

The V and J genes are TRBV7-3 and TRBJ2-3, with D unresolved. Between the trimmed V and J ends, which lost 4 bases and 5 bases, there was a span of 19 bases. CDR1 is SGHTA and CDR2 is FQGTGA in the germline V gene. The CDR3 is 16 residues long. The CDR3 reads CASSYPVLINKDTQYF. CDR3 nucleotides: TGTGCCAGCAGCTACCCGGTCCTCATCAATAAAGATACGCAGTATTTT.

The chain has TRBV6-6 and TRBJ2-7; D gene uncertain. The germline gives CDR1 MNHNY, CDR2 SVGAGI (reference sequence). The V end lost 2 bases, the J end lost 3 bases, and 8 bases lay between the germline ends. The CDR3 spans 13 residues. CDR3 amino acids: CASSYTAYYEQYF. CDR3 bases: TGTGCCAGCAGTTACACCGCCTACTACGAGCAGTACTTC.

The rearrangement uses TRBV4-2 and TRBJ1-6, with D tentatively TRBD1 (5 bases). V was pared by 2 bases and J by 10 bases, with 12 bases between. This CDR3 is 14 amino acids long. CDR1 and CDR2 (germline): LGHNA, YNFKEQ. The CDR3 region is CASSQTNRGSPLHF. CDR3 nucleotide sequence: TGTGCCAGCAGCCAAACGAATAGGGGCTCACCCCTCCACTTT.

The gene calls are TRBV5-5 and TRBJ1-2; TRBD1 is a possible D gene (5 bases). Trimming shortened V by 4 bases and J by 8 bases, and 12 bases separated the two germline ends. Germline-derived CDR1 and CDR2 are SGHKS and YYEKEE (reference sequence). The CDR3 is made up of 12 amino acids. CDR3 coding DNA: TGTGCCAGCAGCCGTATAAACAGGGGCTACACCTTC. It codes for CASSRINRGYTF. Filled out from reference TRBV5-5 and TRBJ1-2, the complete variable domain reads DAGVTQSPTHLIKTRGQQVTLRCSPISGHKSVSWYQQVLGQGPQFIFQYYEKEERGRGNFPDRFSARQFPNYSSELNVNALLLGDSALYLCASSRINRGYTFGSGTRLTVV.

The rearrangement joins TRBV6-5 to TRBJ2-5; D perhaps matches TRBD2 (5 bases). V shed 10 bases and J shed 6 bases, with 18 bases lying between them. The CDR3 covers 13 residues. CDR1 MNHEY and CDR2 SVGAGI come from the germline V gene. CDR3 protein: CATTPSGRQTQYF. In DNA, the CDR3 is TGTGCCACCACGCCCTCGGGGAGACAGACCCAGTACTTC.

The genes are TRBV30 and TRBJ2-7, with TRBD2 identical over 7 bases. Germline lookup yields CDR1 GTSNPN and CDR2 SVGIG (reference sequence). The junction had 8 bases not matched to a gene; V was cut back by 2 bases and J by 4 bases. CDR3 size: 14 residues. CDR3 sequence (DNA): TGTGCCTGGAGTTTTGTGGGGGGGGGATACGAGCAGTACTTC. It encodes CAWSFVGGGYEQYF. Using reference TRBV30 and TRBJ2-7 for the parts outside the CDR3, the full variable domain is SQTIHQWPATLVQPVGSPLSLECTVEGTSNPNLYWYRQAAGRGLQLLFYSVGIGQISSEVPQNLSASRPQDRQFILSSKKLLLSDSGFYLCAWSFVGGGYEQYFGPGTRLTVT.

CDR3 bases: TGTGCCAGCAGCTTGTACAGAAATGGAAACACCATATATTTT. Its translation is CASSLYRNGNTIYF. The chain employs TRBV5-4 and TRBJ1-3; D unclear. The V gene's germline CDR1 is SGHNT and CDR2 YYREEE (reference sequence). V was pared by 1 base and J by 3 bases, with 8 bases between. This CDR3 region has 14 residues.

The J gene is TRBJ1-2, the V gene TRBV5-4, with TRBD1 as a possible D gene (6 bases). Germline values: CDR1 SGHNT, CDR2 YYREEE (reference sequence). The CDR3 has 13 amino acids. Trimming removed 2 bases from V and 6 bases from J, with 11 bases in between. In DNA form, the CDR3 reads TGTGCCAGCAGCTTTGGGGGCGTGGATGGCTACACCTTC. Encoded protein: CASSFGGVDGYTF.

This rearrangement joins TRBV6-5 to TRBJ1-6, with D tentatively TRBD1 (6 bases). The CDR3 totals 15 residues. The V end was cut by 2 bases, the J end by 2 bases, with 7 bases between. Germline V lookup: CDR1 MNHEY, CDR2 SVGAGI. The CDR3 here is CASSYDRPYNSPLHF. The CDR3 nucleotides are TGTGCCAGCAGTTACGACAGGCCCTATAATTCACCCCTCCACTTT.

The V gene is TRBV10-3, the J gene TRBJ2-5; perhaps TRBD1 as D (8 bases). Trimming took off 3 bases at V and 5 bases at J, with 13 bases between the two ends. There are 14 residues in the CDR3. In germline, CDR1 is ENHRY, CDR2 SYGVKD. The CDR3 DNA sequence: TGTGCCATCAGTGAATACAGGGGGGGCGAGACCCAGTACTTC. As protein: CAISEYRGGETQYF.

The chain employs TRBV6-1 and TRBJ2-4; D is uncertain. CDR3 length equals 12 residues. V lost 2 bases to trimming and J lost 12 bases, with 11 bases between them. Germline CDR1 and CDR2: MNHNS and SASEGT. CDR3 coding DNA: TGTGCCAGCAGTGAACCCCGGTTCTCTCAGTACTTC. Translation gives CASSEPRFSQYF.

With respect to this clone: In the same sample, other DNA sequences code for this CDR3. J is TRBJ2-7 and V is TRBV5-1, with D perhaps TRBD2 (5 bases). Germline-derived CDR1 and CDR2 are SGHRS and YFSETQ. The CDR3 runs 12 residues. V lost 2 bases to trimming and J lost 3 bases, with 6 bases between them. The CDR3 loop is CASSFAGYEQYF. In nucleotides, the CDR3 is TGCGCCAGCAGCTTTGCGGGCTACGAGCAGTACTTC.

The chain combines TRBV6-6 with TRBJ2-7; 13 bases align to TRBD2. V trimming: 2 bases; J trimming: 6 bases; junction bases outside the gene matches: 4. This CDR3 is built from 15 residues. Germline lookup yields CDR1 MNHNY and CDR2 SVGAGI (reference sequence). The CDR3 nucleotides are TGTGCCAGCAGTTACCCCGGGACTAGCGGGGTCGAGCAGTACTTC. This sequence encodes CASSYPGTSGVEQYF.

The rearrangement links TRBV9 to TRBJ2-3; D is uncertain. The CDR3 has 15 residues. Germline CDR1 and CDR2: SGDLS and YYNGEE. With 0 bases removed from V and 0 bases from J, the gap between germline ends came to 8 bases. CDR3 residues: CASSVGEASTDTQYF. In DNA form, the CDR3 reads TGTGCCAGCAGCGTAGGAGAAGCTAGCACAGATACGCAGTATTTT.

This clone was picked up one time. The rearrangement joins TRBV13 to TRBJ2-1, with TRBD2 matching over 7 bases. Per germline, CDR1 PRHDT and CDR2 FYEKMQ (reference sequence). This CDR3 contains 18 residues. Trimming took 4 bases from V and 9 from J; bases not matched to a gene: 21. CDR3 region: CASSSWGGVGGVFSEQFF. The CDR3 DNA reads as TGTGCCAGCAGCTCCTGGGGGGGAGTGGGAGGGGTTTTTAGTGAGCAGTTCTTC.

The chain has TRBV6-1 and TRBJ2-5; TRBD2 aligns across 7 bases. CDR1 and CDR2 (germline): MNHNS, SASEGT. The CDR3 length is 15 residues. J lost 5 bases, V lost 2 bases, and 8 bases had no gene match. The CDR3 DNA follows: TGTGCCAGCAGTGAATCCGGGACTACACTGGAGACCCAGTACTTC. Its protein product is CASSESGTTLETQYF.

This sequence joins TRBV7-8 and TRBJ1-1; no firm D call. Per germline, CDR1 SGHVS and CDR2 FQNEAQ. The CDR3 has 15 residues. V was pared by 3 bases and J by 0 bases, with 11 bases between. The CDR3 loop reads CASSLRAQLNTEAFF. CDR3 DNA sequence: TGTGCCAGCAGCTTGAGGGCCCAATTGAACACTGAAGCTTTCTTT.